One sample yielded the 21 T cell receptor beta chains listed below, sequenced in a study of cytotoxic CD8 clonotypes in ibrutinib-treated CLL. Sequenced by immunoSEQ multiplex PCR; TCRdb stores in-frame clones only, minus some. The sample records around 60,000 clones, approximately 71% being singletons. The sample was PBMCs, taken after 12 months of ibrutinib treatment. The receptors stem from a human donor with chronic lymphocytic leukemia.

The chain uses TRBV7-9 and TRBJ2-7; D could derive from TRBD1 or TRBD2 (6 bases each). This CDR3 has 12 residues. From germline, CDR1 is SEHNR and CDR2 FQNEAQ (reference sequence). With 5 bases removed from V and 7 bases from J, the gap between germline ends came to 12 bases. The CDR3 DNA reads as TGTGCCAGCAGCCCGGAAGGGGGGGAGCAGTACTTC. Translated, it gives CASSPEGGEQYF.

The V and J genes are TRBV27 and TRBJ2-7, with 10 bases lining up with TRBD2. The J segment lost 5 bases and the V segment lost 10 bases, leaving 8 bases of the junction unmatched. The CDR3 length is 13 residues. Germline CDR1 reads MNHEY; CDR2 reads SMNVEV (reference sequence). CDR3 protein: CAISSGSEDEQYF. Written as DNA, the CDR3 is TGTGCCATCTCTAGCGGGAGTGAGGACGAGCAGTACTTC.

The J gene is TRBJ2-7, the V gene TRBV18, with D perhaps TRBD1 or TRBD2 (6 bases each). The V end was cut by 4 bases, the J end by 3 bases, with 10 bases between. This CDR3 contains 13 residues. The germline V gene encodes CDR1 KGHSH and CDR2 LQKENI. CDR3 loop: CASSQRGDYEQYF. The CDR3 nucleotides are TGTGCCAGCTCACAAAGGGGGGACTACGAGCAGTACTTC.

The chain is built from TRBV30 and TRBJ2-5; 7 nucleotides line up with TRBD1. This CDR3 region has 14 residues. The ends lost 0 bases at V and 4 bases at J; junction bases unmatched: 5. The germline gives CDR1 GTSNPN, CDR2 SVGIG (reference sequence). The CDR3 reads CAWSVRAGGETQYF. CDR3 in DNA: TGTGCCTGGAGTGTAAGGGCAGGGGGAGAGACCCAGTACTTC.

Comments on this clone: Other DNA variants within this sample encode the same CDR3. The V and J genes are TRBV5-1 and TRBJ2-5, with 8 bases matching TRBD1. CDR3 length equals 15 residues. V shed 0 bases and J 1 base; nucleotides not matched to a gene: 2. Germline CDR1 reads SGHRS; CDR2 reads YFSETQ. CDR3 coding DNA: TGCGCCAGCAGCTTGGGTGGACAGGGCCAAGAGACCCAGTACTTC. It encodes CASSLGGQGQETQYF.

For the CDR3, the DNA is TGTGCAAGTCGCTTCGTAGTGGTTTCAGGGTACACCGGGGAGCTGTTTTTT. Its protein product is CASRFVVVSGYTGELFF. The gene calls are TRBV12-2 and TRBJ2-2; the table's D call, TRBD1, was not checked against the DNA. TRBV12-2 is a pseudogene segment. CDR3 length: 17 amino acids.

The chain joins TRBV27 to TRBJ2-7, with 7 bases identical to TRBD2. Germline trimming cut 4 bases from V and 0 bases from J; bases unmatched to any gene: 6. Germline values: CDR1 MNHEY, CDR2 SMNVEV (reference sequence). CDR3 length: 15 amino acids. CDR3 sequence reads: CASSSTGRPSYEQYF. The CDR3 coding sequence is TGTGCCAGCAGTTCTACCGGGAGGCCCTCCTACGAGCAGTACTTC.

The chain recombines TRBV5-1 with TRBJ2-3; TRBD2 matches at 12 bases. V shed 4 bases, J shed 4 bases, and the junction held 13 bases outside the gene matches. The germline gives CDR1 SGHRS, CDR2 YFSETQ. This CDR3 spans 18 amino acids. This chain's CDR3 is CASSLKGLAGPQPDTQYF. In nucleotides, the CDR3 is TGCGCCAGCAGCCTAAAAGGACTAGCGGGACCACAGCCAGATACGCAGTATTTT.

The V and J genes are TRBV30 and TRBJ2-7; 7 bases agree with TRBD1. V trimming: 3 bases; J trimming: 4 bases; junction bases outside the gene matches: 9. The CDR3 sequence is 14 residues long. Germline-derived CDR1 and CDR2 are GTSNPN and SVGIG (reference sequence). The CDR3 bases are TGTGCCTGGAGGGACGGGACAGCGTTTTACGAGCAGTACTTC. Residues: CAWRDGTAFYEQYF.

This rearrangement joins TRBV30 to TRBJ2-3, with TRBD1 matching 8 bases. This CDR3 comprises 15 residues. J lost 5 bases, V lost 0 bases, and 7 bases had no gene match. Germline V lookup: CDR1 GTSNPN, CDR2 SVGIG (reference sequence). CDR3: CAWSVKTGQGDTQYF. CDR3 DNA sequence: TGTGCCTGGAGTGTAAAAACAGGACAGGGAGATACGCAGTATTTT.

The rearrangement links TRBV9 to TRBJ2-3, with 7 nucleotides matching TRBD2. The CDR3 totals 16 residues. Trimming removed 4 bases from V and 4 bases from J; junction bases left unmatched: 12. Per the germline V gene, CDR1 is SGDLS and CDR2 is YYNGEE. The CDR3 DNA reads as TGTGCCAGCAGCTCCGCGGGAGTTCCGCGGGCAGATACGCAGTATTTT. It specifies CASSSAGVPRADTQYF.

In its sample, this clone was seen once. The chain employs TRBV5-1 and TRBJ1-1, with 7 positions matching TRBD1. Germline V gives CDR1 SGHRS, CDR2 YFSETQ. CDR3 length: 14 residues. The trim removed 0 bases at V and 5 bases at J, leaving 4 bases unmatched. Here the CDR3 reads CASSLDYRGTEAFF. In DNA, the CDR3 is TGCGCCAGCAGCTTGGACTACAGGGGTACTGAAGCTTTCTTT.

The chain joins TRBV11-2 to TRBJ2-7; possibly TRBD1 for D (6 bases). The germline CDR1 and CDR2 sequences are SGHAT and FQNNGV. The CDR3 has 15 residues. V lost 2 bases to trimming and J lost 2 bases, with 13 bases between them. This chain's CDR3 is CASSLMRTDAYEQYF. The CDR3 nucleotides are TGTGCCAGCAGCTTAATGCGGACAGATGCCTACGAGCAGTACTTC.

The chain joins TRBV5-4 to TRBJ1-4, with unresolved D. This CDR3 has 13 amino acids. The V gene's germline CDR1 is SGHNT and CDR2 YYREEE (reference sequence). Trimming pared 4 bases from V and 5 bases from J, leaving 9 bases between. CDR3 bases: TGTGCCAGCAGCCAACAAAACAATGAAAAACTGTTTTTT. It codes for CASSQQNNEKLFF. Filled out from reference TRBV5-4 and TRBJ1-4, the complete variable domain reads ETGVTQSPTHLIKTRGQQVTLRCSSQSGHNTVSWYQQALGQGPQFIFQYYREEENGRGNFPPRFSGLQFPNYSSELNVNALELDDSALYLCASSQQNNEKLFFGSGTQLSVL.

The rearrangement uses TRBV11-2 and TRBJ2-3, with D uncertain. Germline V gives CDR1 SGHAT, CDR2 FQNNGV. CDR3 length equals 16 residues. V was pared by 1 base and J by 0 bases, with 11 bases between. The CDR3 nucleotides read TGTGCCAGCAGCTTAGGTGGACCTGTCAGCACAGATACGCAGTATTTT. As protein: CASSLGGPVSTDTQYF.

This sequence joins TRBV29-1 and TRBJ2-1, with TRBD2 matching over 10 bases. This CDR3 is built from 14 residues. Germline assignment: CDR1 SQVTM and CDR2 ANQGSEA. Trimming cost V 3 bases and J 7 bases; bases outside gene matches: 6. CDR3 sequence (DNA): TGCAGCGTTGACACAGCGGGAGGGTCTAATGAGCAGTTCTTC. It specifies CSVDTAGGSNEQFF.

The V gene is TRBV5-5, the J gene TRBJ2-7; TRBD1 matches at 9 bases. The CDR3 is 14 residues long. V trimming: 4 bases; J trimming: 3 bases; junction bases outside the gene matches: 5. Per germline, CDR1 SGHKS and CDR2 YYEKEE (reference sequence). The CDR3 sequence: CASSVTGGSYEQYF. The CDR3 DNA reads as TGTGCCAGCAGCGTGACAGGGGGAAGCTACGAGCAGTACTTC.

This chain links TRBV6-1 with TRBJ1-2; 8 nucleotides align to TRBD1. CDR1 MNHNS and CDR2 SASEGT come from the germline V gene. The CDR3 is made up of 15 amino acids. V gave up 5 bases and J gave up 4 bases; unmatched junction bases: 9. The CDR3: CASSPLLGQGYGYTF. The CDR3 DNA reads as TGTGCCAGCAGTCCCCTACTCGGACAGGGCTATGGCTACACCTTC.

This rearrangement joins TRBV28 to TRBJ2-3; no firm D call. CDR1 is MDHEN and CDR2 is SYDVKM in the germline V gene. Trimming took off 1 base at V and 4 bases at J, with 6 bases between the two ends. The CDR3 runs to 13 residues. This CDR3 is CASSLFRADTQYF. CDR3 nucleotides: TGTGCCAGCAGTTTATTTAGGGCAGATACGCAGTATTTT.

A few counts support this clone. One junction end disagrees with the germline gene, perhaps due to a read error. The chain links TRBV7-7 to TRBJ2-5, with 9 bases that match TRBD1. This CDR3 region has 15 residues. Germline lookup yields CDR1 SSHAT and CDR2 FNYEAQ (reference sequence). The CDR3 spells CASSKGTGIRETQYF. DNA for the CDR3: TGTGCTAGCAGCAAAGGGACAGGGATCCGGGAGACCCAGTACTTC.

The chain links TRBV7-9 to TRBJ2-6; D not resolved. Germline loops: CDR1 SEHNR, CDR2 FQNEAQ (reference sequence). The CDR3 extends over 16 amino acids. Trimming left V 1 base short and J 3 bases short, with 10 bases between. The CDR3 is CASSLDRAGGANVLTF. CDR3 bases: TGTGCCAGCAGCTTAGATAGGGCTGGTGGGGCCAACGTCCTGACTTTC.